This record concerns one T cell receptor (beta chain) sequence. Assay: immunoSEQ multiplex PCR; the TCRdb copy retains only in-frame clones and omits some. The sample yields 100,000 to 150,000 clones, 80% to 95% seen once. This sample stems from a study of control samples from healthy donors and cancer patients. This receptor was taken from a man aged 18 to 29 in good health. The sequenced sample was blood.

For the CDR3, the DNA is TGTGCCAGCTCTTCGGGACAGGGATTTAACTATGGCTACACCTTC. This translates into CASSSGQGFNYGYTF. The chain employs TRBV18 and TRBJ1-2; 9 bases line up with TRBD1. This CDR3 has 15 residues. Germline values: CDR1 KGHSH, CDR2 LQKENI. With 6 bases clipped from V and 1 base from J, the junction kept 6 bases outside the gene matches.